The table lists the clone carrying this TCR beta chain with many counts. The data were taken from a study of glioma-infiltrating T cells. The CDR3 spans 15 residues. After removal of 4 bases from V and 3 bases from J, the junction contained 5 bases not matched to a gene. The germline V gene encodes CDR1 SGHRS and CDR2 YFSETQ. The iRepertoire nested amplicon-rescue multiplex PCR amplified TCR alpha and beta CDR3s from RNA. In TCRdb, the multiplex PCR reads were re-called with MiXCR into one record per CDR3 protein. The repertoire consists of around 90,000 distinct CDR3 sequences, with 35% to 45% occurring once and the leading ten covering roughly two fifths.

The receptor's source is a human donor with low-grade glioma or glioblastoma, undergoing nonglioma brain surgery, or in good health (not recorded which). V gene TRBV5-1 combines with J gene TRBJ2-2; 8 bases match TRBD1. The specimen was glioma tissue, nonneoplastic brain tissue, or PBMCs (not recorded which). The CDR3 DNA follows: TGCGCCAGCAGCCAACAGACAGGGGACACCGGGGAGCTGTTTTTT. Its translation is CASSQQTGDTGELFF.